This TCR beta chain was sequenced during a study of cytomegalovirus exposure and HLA in healthy donors. The germline V gene has CDR1 SGHVS and CDR2 FQNEAQ. The CDR3 loop spans 14 amino acids. With 10 bases removed from V and 2 bases from J, the gap between germline ends came to 12 bases. PCR primers comprised 60 Vbeta and 13 Jbeta primers. Measured with immunoSEQ multiplex PCR; TCRdb has only the in-frame clones, and not every one. This table holds roughly 150,000 clones, about four fifths found once. The TCR sequence derives from a man aged 25 to 40 in good health. The chain couples TRBV7-8 to TRBJ2-6; D is unclear. The sample consisted of PBMCs. CDR3 amino acids: CATSEFTGANVLTF. DNA of the CDR3: TGTGCCACTTCCGAGTTCACTGGGGCCAACGTCCTGACTTTC. Combining the CDR3 with reference TRBV7-8 and TRBJ2-6 gives the whole variable domain GAGVSQSPRYKVAKRGQDVALRCDPISGHVSLFWYQQALGQGPEFLTYFQNEAQLDKSGLPSDRFFAERPEGSVSTLKIQRTQQEDSAVYLCATSEFTGANVLTFGAGSRLTVL.